Listed here are 32 T cell receptor beta chains from one sample, sequenced in a study of blood T cell repertoires in COVID-19. TCRdb's table, derived via immunoSEQ multiplex PCR, lists solely in-frame clones and lacks some. The top ten clones hold 2% to 2.5% of a sample with some 40,000 clones, 88% of them seen once. Sample: peripheral blood. Receptors originate from a human donor in a cohort sampled during active COVID-19.

This clone has a single count. The J gene is TRBJ1-6, the V gene TRBV6-1; 11 bases align to TRBD1. Germline V gene sequence: CDR1 MNHNS, CDR2 SASEGT. This CDR3 is 16 amino acids long. Trimming at V came to 1 base and at J to 7 bases, leaving 3 bases not matched to a gene. In DNA, the CDR3 is TGTGCCAGCAGTGAAGTTGGGACAGGGGGAAATTCACCCCTCCACTTT. Translating gives CASSEVGTGGNSPLHF.

V gene TRBV5-1 combines with J gene TRBJ2-2; D possibly corresponds to TRBD2 (5 bases). Germline CDR1 is SGHRS and CDR2 is YFSETQ. Trimming took off 5 bases at V and 7 bases at J, with 12 bases between the two ends. This CDR3 is 13 amino acids long. The CDR3 DNA reads TGCGCCAGCAGATCCGGGGTGAGCGGGGAGCTGTTTTTT. Translation gives CASRSGVSGELFF.

This chain uses TRBV19 with TRBJ2-7; D is perhaps TRBD1 (6 bases). Trimming took off 6 bases at V and 2 bases at J, with 11 bases between the two ends. The V gene's germline CDR1 is LNHDA and CDR2 SQIVND (reference sequence). The CDR3 loop spans 13 amino acids. CDR3 protein: CASSPGQAYEQYF. DNA for the CDR3: TGTGCCAGTAGCCCGGGACAAGCCTACGAGCAGTACTTC.

The chain joins TRBV4-1 to TRBJ1-4, with 8 bases matching TRBD1. The CDR3 covers 14 residues. Looked up from germline, CDR1 is MGHRA and CDR2 is YSYEKL. V shed 2 bases, J shed 4 bases, and the junction held 0 bases outside the gene matches. The CDR3 DNA sequence: TGCGCCAGCAGCCAAACAGGGGGTAATGAAAAACTGTTTTTT. It translates to CASSQTGGNEKLFF.

This chain joins TRBV5-1 and TRBJ2-3, with D perhaps matching TRBD2 (5 bases). V lost 0 bases and J lost 2, with 19 bases in between. The CDR3 runs 18 residues. Germline loops: CDR1 SGHRS, CDR2 YFSETQ. CDR3 DNA: TGCGCCAGCAGCTTGGGAGTCTCGCAGCGGCTGTTCACAGATACGCAGTATTTT. Translated: CASSLGVSQRLFTDTQYF.

The V and J genes are TRBV7-8 and TRBJ2-7; 10 bases agree with TRBD1. CDR1 and CDR2 (germline): SGHVS, FQNEAQ. The V gene end was trimmed by 1 base and the J gene end by 4 bases; junction bases not matched to a gene: 7. The CDR3 consists of 16 residues. The CDR3: CASSLGGDRGLYEQYF. CDR3 bases: TGTGCCAGCAGCTTAGGGGGCGACAGGGGGCTATACGAGCAGTACTTC. The full variable domain, completed using reference TRBV7-8 and TRBJ2-7, is GAGVSQSPRYKVAKRGQDVALRCDPISGHVSLFWYQQALGQGPEFLTYFQNEAQLDKSGLPSDRFFAERPEGSVSTLKIQRTQQEDSAVYLCASSLGGDRGLYEQYFGPGTRLTVT.

This clone was seen a single time. The chain carries TRBV6-1 and TRBJ1-2; no clear D. Germline assignment: CDR1 MNHNS and CDR2 SASEGT. The CDR3 is 14 amino acids. The V gene lost 0 bases and the J gene lost 6 bases, with 11 bases spanning the gap. The DNA of the CDR3 is TGTGCCAGCAGTGAAGCAAGAGGGAGGGATGGCTACACCTTC. This translates into CASSEARGRDGYTF.

The CDR3 DNA sequence: TGTGCCAGCACCTCGTGGCGGGCAGGGGGTGACGAGCAGTACTTC. This encodes CASTSWRAGGDEQYF. The V call is TRBV2, the J call TRBJ2-7; 7 bases agree with TRBD1. The CDR3 extends over 15 amino acids. J gave up 5 bases and V 7 bases, and 14 bases lay outside the gene matches. Germline-derived CDR1 and CDR2 are SNHLY and FYNNEI.

The chain joins TRBV5-4 to TRBJ2-7, with 8 bases aligning to TRBD2. Trimming removed 3 bases from V and 5 bases from J; junction bases left unmatched: 4. CDR3 size: 13 residues. Germline V gene data show CDR1 as SGHNT and CDR2 as YYREEE (reference sequence). CDR3 in amino acids: CASSSRGAHEQYF. For the CDR3, the DNA is TGTGCCAGCAGCTCGCGGGGGGCCCACGAGCAGTACTTC.

This clone occurred a few times. This chain joins TRBV5-1 and TRBJ2-7; tentative D call: TRBD1 (6 bases). CDR1 SGHRS and CDR2 YFSETQ come from the germline V gene. CDR3 size: 13 residues. The germline V and J ends were trimmed by 4 bases and 1 base, with 9 bases remaining between them. As DNA, the CDR3 is TGCGCCAGCAGCGGTACAGGGTCCTACGAGCAGTACTTC. Translated, it gives CASSGTGSYEQYF.

The chain couples TRBV2 to TRBJ1-2, with 10 positions matching TRBD1. The CDR3 extends over 16 amino acids. Germline V gives CDR1 SNHLY, CDR2 FYNNEI. Trimming cost V 4 bases and J 8 bases; bases outside gene matches: 13. The CDR3 protein is CASSVSRFGQGDGYTF. The DNA of the CDR3 is TGTGCCAGCAGTGTGTCGCGTTTTGGACAGGGGGACGGCTACACCTTC.

V gene TRBV5-1 combines with J gene TRBJ2-3, with 7 bases matching TRBD2. Germline V CDR1 and CDR2: SGHRS, YFSETQ. The length of the CDR3 is 16 residues. Trimming removed 8 bases from V and 0 bases from J; junction bases left unmatched: 12. CDR3 amino acids: CASSLWGGPSTDTQYF. The CDR3 nucleotides are TGCGCCAGTAGCCTTTGGGGGGGACCTAGCACAGATACGCAGTATTTT.

CDR3: CASSLPGQGGTEAFF. CDR3 bases: TGCGCCAGCAGCCTTCCGGGACAGGGTGGAACTGAAGCTTTCTTT. The chain is built from TRBV5-1 and TRBJ1-1; 9 bases agree with TRBD1. Germline loops: CDR1 SGHRS, CDR2 YFSETQ. The junction had 9 bases not matched to a gene; V was cut back by 4 bases and J by 5 bases. The CDR3 loop spans 15 amino acids.

This clone was detected once. The rearrangement uses TRBV19 and TRBJ1-4; TRBD1 aligns across 9 bases. Germline V gene sequence: CDR1 LNHDA, CDR2 SQIVND (reference sequence). The V gene end was trimmed by 1 base and the J gene end by 3 bases; junction bases not matched to a gene: 6. This CDR3 has 17 residues. The CDR3, as DNA: TGTGCCAGTAGTATAGGGACAGGGGCGGCGGCTAATGAAAAACTGTTTTTT. Translating it yields CASSIGTGAAANEKLFF.

The gene calls are TRBV11-2 and TRBJ1-2, with D perhaps matching TRBD1 (6 bases). CDR3 length: 15 residues. Looked up from germline, CDR1 is SGHAT and CDR2 is FQNNGV. The V end lost 3 bases, the J end lost 2 bases, and 13 bases lay between the germline ends. CDR3 sequence (DNA): TGTGCCAGCAGCTTCTTTACAGGGTGGAACTATGGCTACACCTTC. Translating gives CASSFFTGWNYGYTF.

The CDR3 DNA is TGTGCTAGTGGTTTGGGGGCCGAAGCTTTCTTT. Translated: CASGLGAEAFF. This sequence joins TRBV12-5 and TRBJ1-1, with no clear D. CDR3 size: 11 residues. V lost 1 base to trimming and J lost 8 bases, with 5 bases between them. Germline loops: CDR1 LGHNT, CDR2 FRNRAP.

The chain joins TRBV7-8 to TRBJ2-7; D remains ambiguous. Germline loops: CDR1 SGHVS, CDR2 FQNEAQ. V was pared by 7 bases and J by 2 bases, with 15 bases between. This CDR3 has 14 amino acids. CDR3 loop: CASTTGPGAYEQYF. In nucleotides, the CDR3 is TGTGCCAGCACCACCGGCCCGGGTGCCTACGAGCAGTACTTC.

The chain has TRBV30 and TRBJ1-1; D not certain. The CDR3 loop spans 11 amino acids. In germline, CDR1 is GTSNPN, CDR2 SVGIG (reference sequence). The ends were cut back, 8 bases at V and 5 bases at J, with 12 bases in the middle. The CDR3 spells CAREFGTEAFF. In DNA form, the CDR3 reads TGTGCCCGAGAATTCGGGACTGAAGCTTTCTTT.

This chain connects TRBV6-5 to TRBJ1-4; D remains ambiguous. The V end lost 8 bases, the J end lost 5 bases, and 9 bases lay between the germline ends. This CDR3 spans 12 amino acids. Germline V gene sequence: CDR1 MNHEY, CDR2 SVGAGI. This chain's CDR3 is CASSRENEKLFF. CDR3 DNA: TGTGCCAGCTCCCGGGAAAATGAAAAACTGTTTTTT.

The chain links TRBV6-5 to TRBJ1-1, with D maybe TRBD1 (5 bases). The CDR3 runs to 15 residues. Trimming pared 0 bases from V and 6 bases from J, leaving 14 bases between. From germline, CDR1 is MNHEY and CDR2 SVGAGI. The CDR3 DNA reads TGTGCCAGCAGTTACTCGACTGGGGGGGAGGCTGAAGCTTTCTTT. Its protein is CASSYSTGGEAEAFF.

The V call is TRBV27, the J call TRBJ2-4; 8 nucleotides match TRBD1. J gave up 2 bases and V 5 bases, and 2 bases lay outside the gene matches. CDR3 length equals 14 residues. Germline CDR1 reads MNHEY; CDR2 reads SMNVEV (reference sequence). DNA for the CDR3: TGTGCCAGCAGTGACAGGGGCCCCAAAAACATTCAGTACTTC. It translates to CASSDRGPKNIQYF.

J is TRBJ1-6 and V is TRBV15; perhaps TRBD1 as D (5 bases). CDR3 size: 17 residues. V lost 3 bases and J 2 bases, leaving 14 bases between the germline ends. Germline-derived CDR1 and CDR2 are LNHNV and YYDKDF (reference sequence). The CDR3 sequence is CATSRGLGPAYNSPLHF. In nucleotides, the CDR3 is TGTGCCACCAGCAGGGGACTAGGGCCAGCCTATAATTCACCCCTCCACTTT.

The CDR3 sequence: CASSLVGGGTYEQYF. Here the CDR3 DNA reads TGCGCCAGCAGCTTGGTTGGCGGGGGGACTTACGAGCAGTACTTC. The chain uses TRBV5-1 and TRBJ2-7; 8 bases match TRBD2. V shed 0 bases and J 4 bases; nucleotides not matched to a gene: 6. CDR3 length: 15 amino acids. Germline V gene lookup returns CDR1 SGHRS and CDR2 YFSETQ. Full variable domain (missing parts from reference TRBV5-1 and TRBJ2-7): KAGVTQTPRYLIKTRGQQVTLSCSPISGHRSVSWYQQTPGQGLQFLFEYFSETQRNKGNFPGRFSGRQFSNSRSEMNVSTLELGDSALYLCASSLVGGGTYEQYFGPGTRLTVT.

This chain connects TRBV7-6 to TRBJ2-7, with 8 bases identical to TRBD1. Germline-derived CDR1 and CDR2 are SGHVS and FNYEAQ. V lost 1 base, J lost 5 bases, and 7 bases stayed unmatched. The CDR3 totals 15 residues. This chain's CDR3 is CASSLGGQGADEQYF. CDR3 coding DNA: TGTGCCAGCAGCTTAGGGGGCCAGGGGGCCGACGAGCAGTACTTC. Variable domain in full (rest from reference TRBV7-6 and TRBJ2-7): GAGVSQSPRYKVTKRGQDVALRCDPISGHVSLYWYRQALGQGPEFLTYFNYEAQQDKSGLPNDRFSAERPEGSISTLTIQRTEQRDSAMYRCASSLGGQGADEQYFGPGTRLTVT.

There are a few counts of this clone. The V call is TRBV3-1 (or the pseudogene TRBV3-2), the J call TRBJ2-7, with a possible D match to TRBD1 (5 bases). CDR1 LGHDT and CDR2 YNNKEL come from the germline V gene (reference sequence). The CDR3 totals 13 residues. The V end was cut by 0 bases, the J end by 3 bases, with 6 bases between. CDR3 in amino acids: CASSQEDSYEQYF. Written as DNA, the CDR3 is TGTGCCAGCAGCCAAGAAGACAGCTACGAGCAGTACTTC.

V gene TRBV11-2 combines with J gene TRBJ1-2; the D is unclear. V lost 1 base to trimming and J lost 4 bases, with 16 bases between them. The germline V gene has CDR1 SGHAT and CDR2 FQNNGV. This CDR3 comprises 16 residues. The CDR3 loop is CASSLGSRGLGYGYTF. CDR3 nucleotide sequence: TGTGCCAGCAGCTTAGGGAGCCGGGGTTTGGGCTATGGCTACACCTTC.

This chain joins TRBV10-2 and TRBJ2-7; TRBD2 agrees at 13 bases. The junction had 6 bases not matched to a gene; V was cut back by 0 bases and J by 1 base. CDR1 is WSHSY, CDR2 SAAADI, per germline. CDR3 length: 18 residues. The CDR3 sequence is CASSESTGTSGVSYEQYF. Written as DNA, the CDR3 is TGCGCCAGCAGTGAGTCGACAGGGACTAGCGGGGTTTCCTACGAGCAGTACTTC.

The chain uses TRBV29-1 and TRBJ2-1, with 14 bases fitting TRBD2. Germline CDR1 reads SQVTM; CDR2 reads ANQGSEA. After removal of 5 bases from V and 7 bases from J, the junction contained 4 bases not matched to a gene. The CDR3 runs to 14 residues. CDR3 DNA sequence: TGCAGCGTTCTGACTAGCGGGGGGGTAAATGAGCAGTTCTTC. Its translation is CSVLTSGGVNEQFF.

The gene calls are TRBV5-5 and TRBJ1-5, with a tentative D call TRBD1 (6 bases). V lost 1 base to trimming and J lost 7 bases, with 18 bases between them. The CDR3 has 16 amino acids. Germline CDR1 is SGHKS and CDR2 is YYEKEE (reference sequence). The CDR3, as DNA: TGTGCCAGCAGCTTGTCCGTCACAGGGCAAGGACAGCCCCAGCATTTT. Its translation is CASSLSVTGQGQPQHF.

The chain has TRBV5-1 and TRBJ2-2; D is perhaps TRBD1 (6 bases). CDR3 size: 17 residues. From germline, CDR1 is SGHRS and CDR2 YFSETQ. Trimming shortened V by 1 base and J by 4 bases, and 17 bases separated the two germline ends. Here the CDR3 DNA reads TGCGCCAGCAGCTTGTCCCTTCAGGGGACGGGCACCGGGGAGCTGTTTTTT. This translates into CASSLSLQGTGTGELFF.

The chain joins TRBV5-1 to TRBJ2-1; TRBD2 might be the D (6 bases). The CDR3 contains 14 residues. Germline values: CDR1 SGHRS, CDR2 YFSETQ. The V and J ends lost 0 bases and 14 bases respectively, with 18 bases between them. The CDR3 spells CASSLAGVPGFEFF. CDR3 bases: TGCGCCAGCAGCTTGGCGGGGGTGCCGGGTTTTGAGTTCTTC. Drawing the rest from reference TRBV5-1 and TRBJ2-1, the complete variable domain is KAGVTQTPRYLIKTRGQQVTLSCSPISGHRSVSWYQQTPGQGLQFLFEYFSETQRNKGNFPGRFSGRQFSNSRSEMNVSTLELGDSALYLCASSLAGVPGFEFFGPGTRLTVL.

Only a few counts were recorded for this clone. This rearrangement joins TRBV3-1 (or the pseudogene TRBV3-2) to TRBJ2-1, with a possible D match to TRBD1 (6 bases). The CDR3 is 16 amino acids. Trimming took off 0 bases at V and 3 bases at J, with 12 bases between the two ends. CDR1 and CDR2 from the germline V gene are LGHDT and YNNKEL (reference sequence). In DNA form, the CDR3 reads TGTGCCAGCAGCCAAGAGTCGGGACAACACTACAATGAGCAGTTCTTC. Its protein product is CASSQESGQHYNEQFF.